This T cell receptor (beta chain) derives from a study of T cell responses to AZD1222 COVID-19 vaccine (dated by TCRdb to the early 2020s). With regard to the full study: TCR sequencing covered roughly 230 trial participants: 200 to 220 given two doses of AZD1222 and 26 given two doses of MenACWY control vaccine. Trial participants were enrolled into age subgroups of 18-55, 56-69 and 70-plus years, which contained about 150, 27 and 61 TCR-sequenced participants, respectively. Beyond this particular receptor, the publication reports: Participants were mostly white British and included more females than males, and it was suggested by the authors that clonal diversity may have been underestimated. After two AZD1222 doses, both the breadth and the depth of spike-specific TCRs were significantly higher than at day 0 and than in MenACWY recipients. Conclusions about previously exposed vaccinees are limited, since just six AZD1222 recipients were seropositive for SARS-CoV-2 at baseline. Nearly half of unique spike-specific TCRs reportedly recognized epitopes outside regions mutated in the B.1.351 and B.1.1.7 variants. Vaccine-associated CD4 TCRs spanned the whole spike protein, with dominant responses in regions 160-218 and 743-854. In the small 56-69-year group, the increase in depth fell short of significance, most likely because of low power. Because no day 14 peak-response samples were available, repertoires were characterized only after the peak T cell response.

The CDR3 regions of human TCRbeta chains were subjected to immunosequencing. Per the source publication's procedure: TCRs in the repertoires were compared against a reference library of SARS-CoV-2-specific TCRs that had been generated with the MIRA antigen-specificity platform. Breadth was defined as the fraction of unique TCRs that were SARS-CoV-2-associated, and depth was defined as the fraction of total T cells that were SARS-CoV-2-associated. Each spike-specific TCR was assigned to its reactive spike region and to a CD4 or CD8 class using the MIRA data. Log10-transformed breadth and depth values were compared by one-way ANOVA with Sidak's multiple comparisons tests. TCRdb carries this immuneACCESS record with in-frame sequences only. Its versions omit some clonotypes, under half of them owing to an unresolved V gene in the studies checked, with the rest unexplained. D and trimming were read from the DNA, whereas the V and J calls and clone size are those reported in that table. The table for this sample lists approximately 140,000 clones; 75% to 95% of them were counted only once. 3.2% of the sample comes from the top ten.

V is reduced by 4 bases and J by 1 base, leaving a spacing of 14 bases between them. The CDR3 numbers 14 residues from cysteine through phenylalanine. Of all the DNA, just the CDR3 is kept, 42 bases in frame from base 1. The germline V gene (reference sequence) gives CDR1 as GTSNPN and CDR2 as SVGIG. As regards this clone: It lacks a known antigen. The sample holds no much larger clone one base away, and base qualities are not on file.

The sample's time point label, decoded: about 28 days (+/-7) after the second vaccine dose. AZD1222 recipients with second doses at about 4 weeks or about 12 weeks were pooled, because spike-specific TCR depth and breadth did not differ between schedules. Vaccinee samples came from UK trials COV001 and COV002, including a single-blind randomized controlled phase 2/3 trial of AZD1222 (ChAdOx1 nCoV-19) in healthy adults. Trial participant PBMC samples were collected at day 0 and day 28 after the second dose for TCRbeta chain sequencing. Recombination joined TRBV30 with TRBJ2-7; TRBD1 is a weak D gene call, 6 bases matching. The sample here was peripheral blood, taken 28 days after the second AZD1222 dose. The receptor's source is an adult who received the AZD1222 COVID-19 vaccine. The encoded CDR3 is CAWTIQGPSYEQYF. The sequence in DNA is TGTGCCTGGACCATACAGGGACCGTCCTACGAGCAGTACTTC.